What follows are 12 T cell receptor beta chains derived from one specimen sequenced in a study of CD8+CD57+ T cells in acquired aplastic anemia. CDR3 and TCR beta VDJ profiling relied on genomic DNA as the template. TCRdb fed the reads into MiXCR, producing one record per CDR3 protein. The sample consists of about 110,000 distinct CDR3 sequences, around half of them appearing once. Sequencing was performed on sorted CD4+, CD8+, or CD8+CD57+ T cells (not recorded which) from PBMCs. The receptors were sampled from a human donor in good health, serving as a control.

Ten or more counts support this clonotype. V is TRBV5-8 and J is TRBJ2-7; D gene unclear. Trimming pared 2 bases from V and 1 base from J, leaving 7 bases between. CDR1 SGHTS and CDR2 YDEGEE come from the germline V gene. The CDR3 spans 13 residues. The CDR3, as DNA: TGTGCCAGCAGCTTTGGTCAGTCCTACGAGCAGTACTTC. Protein product: CASSFGQSYEQYF.

This clonotype showed up many times. The chain has TRBV4-3 and TRBJ2-7; TRBD2 is a possible D gene (7 bases). This CDR3 contains 16 residues. CDR1 LGHNA and CDR2 YSLEER come from the germline V gene. The V and J ends lost 0 bases and 3 bases respectively, with 15 bases between them. The CDR3 coding sequence is TGCGCCAGCAGCCAAGACAGAGGGGGGGCCCACTACGAGCAGTACTTC. Amino acids: CASSQDRGGAHYEQYF.

This chain connects TRBV14 to TRBJ2-2; no firm D call. Germline V gene lookup returns CDR1 SGHDN and CDR2 FVKESK. This CDR3 is 12 amino acids long. V was pared by 2 bases and J by 7 bases, with 5 bases between. The chain's CDR3 is CASSQIDGELFF. The CDR3 coding sequence is TGTGCCAGCAGCCAAATAGACGGGGAGCTGTTTTTT.

This clonotype came up once. This chain connects TRBV5-4 to TRBJ2-3; the D gene is possibly TRBD2 (6 bases). Germline CDR1 and CDR2: SGHNT and YYREEE (reference sequence). Between the trimmed V and J ends, which lost 0 bases and 2 bases, there was a span of 10 bases. CDR3 length equals 15 residues. As DNA, the CDR3 is TGTGCCAGCAGCTTGGGTAGCGGCAACACAGATACGCAGTATTTT. The encoded protein is CASSLGSGNTDTQYF.

This chain joins TRBV7-2 and TRBJ2-2; no definite D call. CDR1 is SGHTA, CDR2 FQGNSA, per germline. V lost 5 bases, J lost 6 bases, and 10 bases lay in between. This CDR3 has 13 amino acids. CDR3 nucleotides: TGTGCCAGCAGCCACCCTGGGCCCGGGGAGCTGTTTTTT. It is translated as CASSHPGPGELFF.

Many counts were recorded for this clonotype. The chain uses TRBV12-3 or TRBV12-4 and TRBJ2-7; D is possibly TRBD1 or TRBD2 (5 bases each). V was clipped by 8 bases and J by 5 bases, with 13 bases between them. The CDR3 is made up of 12 amino acids. CDR3: CASSGTSDEQYF. CDR3 nucleotides: TGTGCCAGCTCCGGGACCTCTGACGAGCAGTACTTC.

The V and J genes are TRBV20-1 and TRBJ1-1, with TRBD1 as a possible D gene (6 bases). V lost 3 bases to trimming and J lost 0 bases, with 14 bases between them. The CDR3 is made up of 15 amino acids. Germline V gene sequence: CDR1 DFQATT, CDR2 SNEGSKA (reference sequence). The CDR3 sequence: CSARRGSGMNTEAFF. In DNA form, the CDR3 reads TGCAGTGCTAGGAGGGGGTCCGGAATGAACACTGAAGCTTTCTTT.

A remark on this clonotype: This may be a read error: a much more frequent sequence differs by one nucleotide. This sequence joins TRBV4-3 and TRBJ1-2, with D possibly TRBD1 on 6 matching bases. Germline lookup yields CDR1 LGHNA and CDR2 YSLEER. V was pared by 0 bases and J by 5 bases, with 13 bases between. The CDR3 loop spans 15 amino acids. The CDR3 here is CASSQDRGLSYGYTF. DNA for the CDR3: TGCGCCAGCAGCCAAGACAGGGGCTTATCGTATGGCTACACCTTC.

This clonotype has more than one count but fewer than ten. The CDR3 DNA reads as TGTGCCAGCAGCCAACCGGGACTAGCGGGACTCGAGCAGTACTTC. Translation: CASSQPGLAGLEQYF. J is TRBJ2-7 and V is TRBV7-9, with 13 bases identical to TRBD2. The V gene end was trimmed by 5 bases and the J gene end by 6 bases; junction bases not matched to a gene: 7. The CDR3 totals 15 residues. Germline lookup yields CDR1 SEHNR and CDR2 FQNEAQ (reference sequence).

This clonotype was picked up many times. This sequence joins TRBV25-1 and TRBJ2-7; D perhaps matches TRBD1 (6 bases). V gave up 5 bases and J gave up 1 base, with 15 bases separating them. The V gene's germline CDR1 is MGHDK and CDR2 SYGVNS. This CDR3 has 15 amino acids. CDR3: CASSFALGGSYEQYF. Here the CDR3 DNA reads TGTGCCAGCAGTTTCGCCCTAGGGGGTTCCTACGAGCAGTACTTC.

The chain carries TRBV10-3 and TRBJ2-3, with 10 bases fitting TRBD2. The CDR3 length is 16 residues. The V gene's germline CDR1 is ENHRY and CDR2 SYGVKD. The junction had 3 bases not matched to a gene; V was cut back by 0 bases and J by 3 bases. The CDR3 DNA reads TGTGCCATCAGTGAGTCAGGTAGCGGGGGGACAGATACGCAGTATTTT. It is translated as CAISESGSGGTDTQYF.

The chain couples TRBV2 to TRBJ2-1, with TRBD2 identical over 11 bases. V shed 7 bases, J shed 9 bases, and the junction held 8 bases outside the gene matches. The germline V gene encodes CDR1 SNHLY and CDR2 FYNNEI. The CDR3 is 14 amino acids. CDR3 in amino acids: CASTRTSGSSEQFF. The CDR3 DNA reads as TGTGCCAGCACCAGGACTAGCGGGTCTTCTGAGCAGTTCTTC.